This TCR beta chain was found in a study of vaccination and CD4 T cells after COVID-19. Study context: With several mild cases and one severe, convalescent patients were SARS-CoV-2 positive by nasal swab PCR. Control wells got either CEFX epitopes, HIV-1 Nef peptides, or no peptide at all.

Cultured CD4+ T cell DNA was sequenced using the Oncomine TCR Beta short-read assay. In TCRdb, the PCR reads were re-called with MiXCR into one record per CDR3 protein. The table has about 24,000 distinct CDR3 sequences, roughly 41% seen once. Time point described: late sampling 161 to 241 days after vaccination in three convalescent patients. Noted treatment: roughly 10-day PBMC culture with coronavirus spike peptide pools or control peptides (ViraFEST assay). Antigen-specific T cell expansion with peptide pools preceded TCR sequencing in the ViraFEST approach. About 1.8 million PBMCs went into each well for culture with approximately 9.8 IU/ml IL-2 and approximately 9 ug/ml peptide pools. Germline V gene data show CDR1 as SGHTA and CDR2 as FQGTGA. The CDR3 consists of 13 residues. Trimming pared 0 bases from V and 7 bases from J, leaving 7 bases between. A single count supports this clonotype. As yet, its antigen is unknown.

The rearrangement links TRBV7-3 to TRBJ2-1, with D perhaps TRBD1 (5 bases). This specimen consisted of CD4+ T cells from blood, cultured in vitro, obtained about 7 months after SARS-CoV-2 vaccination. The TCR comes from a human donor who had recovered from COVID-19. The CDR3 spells CASSLTGRNEQFF. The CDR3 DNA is TGTGCCAGCAGCTTAACGGGGCGGAATGAGCAGTTCTTC.